This T cell receptor (beta chain) comes out of a study of cytomegalovirus exposure and HLA in healthy donors. General study findings and limits: Among TCR beta chains, those listed as cytomegalovirus-associated numbered fewer than 200.

It was with 60 Vbeta and 13 Jbeta primers that the PCR ran. The data were produced by immunoSEQ multiplex PCR, yet TCRdb's version contains in-frame clones alone and is incomplete. The sample lists approximately 150,000 clones; about 76% were seen once. V was trimmed by 8 bases and J by 4 bases, leaving 18 bases between them. Germline CDR1 and CDR2: GTSNPN and SVGIG (reference sequence). The CDR3 is 14 amino acids. Details on this clone: Its antigen is undetermined.

Sequencing was carried out using PBMCs. The TCR was taken from a male donor in good health and CMV-seropositive. The chain couples TRBV30 to TRBJ2-1; D possibly corresponds to TRBD2 (5 bases). The CDR3 sequence is CATSSGAAYNEQFF. The CDR3 region has the DNA TGTGCCACCTCGAGCGGAGCGGCATACAATGAGCAGTTCTTC.